A single sample gave rise to the 14 T cell receptor beta chains below, sequenced in a study of a mutant IDH1 vaccine in newly diagnosed glioma. Time point given: baseline, week 1 (first vaccination visit). Specified treatment: pre-vaccination baseline after standard-of-care therapy. This table comes from immunoSEQ multiplex PCR, and its TCRdb copy is limited to in-frame clones, with some not included. The repertoire holds 20,000 to 25,000 clones, with approximately 90% as singletons. The sample consisted of PBMCs, taken from a glioma patient treated with radiotherapy, temozolomide or both. The receptors stem from a man aged 25-45 years with glioma.

This clone was detected a few times. The chain couples TRBV6-5 to TRBJ2-7, with 11 bases that match TRBD1. V lost 4 bases, J lost 3 bases, and 2 bases stayed unmatched. The V gene's germline CDR1 is MNHEY and CDR2 SVGAGI. The CDR3 is 14 residues long. CDR3: CASSFGTGGYEQYF. In DNA form, the CDR3 reads TGTGCCAGCAGTTTTGGGACAGGGGGCTACGAGCAGTACTTC.

The rearrangement links TRBV19 to TRBJ1-1; a weak D match, TRBD1 (5 bases). V was trimmed by 3 bases and J by 5 bases, leaving 13 bases between them. Germline lookup yields CDR1 LNHDA and CDR2 SQIVND (reference sequence). The CDR3 covers 14 residues. The CDR3 DNA reads TGTGCCAGTAGTATCAGGGTGATCGAGACTGAAGCTTTCTTT. Protein product: CASSIRVIETEAFF.

This clone was found once. The chain employs TRBV5-1 and TRBJ1-1; no definite D call. Germline V lookup: CDR1 SGHRS, CDR2 YFSETQ. With 0 bases removed from V and 11 bases from J, the gap between germline ends came to 11 bases. CDR3 length: 12 residues. CDR3 protein: CASSLATERAFF. Here the CDR3 DNA reads TGCGCCAGCAGCTTGGCGACGGAAAGGGCTTTCTTT.

J is TRBJ1-1 and V is TRBV6-1, with 10 nucleotides matching TRBD1. Germline values: CDR1 MNHNS, CDR2 SASEGT. The CDR3 extends over 15 amino acids. V dropped 7 bases and J dropped 0; count of bases not matched to a gene: 5. The DNA for the CDR3 is TGTGCCAGCACCGAGGGACAGGGGATGAACACTGAAGCTTTCTTT. It yields the protein CASTEGQGMNTEAFF.

The chain joins TRBV6-5 to TRBJ1-1; possibly TRBD1 for D (6 bases). Between the trimmed V and J ends, which lost 2 bases and 4 bases, there was a span of 14 bases. The germline V gene has CDR1 MNHEY and CDR2 SVGAGI. This CDR3 has 15 residues. CDR3 coding DNA: TGTGCCAGCAGTTACGATCACAGGGTGAGCACTGAAGCTTTCTTT. It translates to CASSYDHRVSTEAFF.

The chain couples TRBV5-5 to TRBJ2-1; D gene ambiguous. The CDR3 totals 13 residues. Between the trimmed V and J ends, which lost 2 bases and 6 bases, there was a span of 9 bases. CDR1 and CDR2 (germline): SGHKS, YYEKEE (reference sequence). The CDR3 bases are TGTGCCAGCAGCTTACTCATTTCCAATGAGCAGTTCTTC. Amino acid sequence: CASSLLISNEQFF.

The chain joins TRBV4-1 to TRBJ1-4, with TRBD1 matching 7 bases. After removal of 3 bases from V and 4 bases from J, the junction contained 8 bases not matched to a gene. The length of the CDR3 is 16 residues. The germline V gene has CDR1 MGHRA and CDR2 YSYEKL. The CDR3 DNA is TGCGCCAGCAGCCATCAGTCGGGACAGTTTAATGAAAAACTGTTTTTT. It translates to CASSHQSGQFNEKLFF.

The genes are TRBV6-4 and TRBJ1-2; 12 bases match TRBD1. The CDR3 length is 15 residues. With 2 bases clipped from V and 8 bases from J, the junction kept 6 bases outside the gene matches. In germline, CDR1 is MRHNA, CDR2 SNTAGT. CDR3 amino acids: CASSDRDRGPEGYTF. CDR3 DNA: TGTGCCAGCAGTGACCGGGACAGGGGGCCGGAGGGCTACACCTTC.

This clone was counted once. The rearrangement uses TRBV14 and TRBJ1-4; weak D call: TRBD1 (5 bases). Looked up from germline, CDR1 is SGHDN and CDR2 is FVKESK. CDR3 length: 12 residues. The V and J ends lost 5 bases and 8 bases respectively, with 9 bases between them. The CDR3 DNA follows: TGTGCCAGCAGCACCAACAGGGAAAAACTGTTTTTT. It specifies CASSTNREKLFF. Drawing the rest from reference TRBV14 and TRBJ1-4, the complete variable domain is EAGVTQFPSHSVIEKGQTVTLRCDPISGHDNLYWYRRVMGKEIKFLLHFVKESKQDESGMPNNRFLAERTGGTYSTLKVQPAELEDSGVYFCASSTNREKLFFGSGTQLSVL.

The chain has TRBV30 and TRBJ1-5; D gene ambiguous. V lost 2 bases and J lost 4, with 9 bases in between. The germline V gene encodes CDR1 GTSNPN and CDR2 SVGIG (reference sequence). The CDR3 is 13 amino acids. CDR3 in amino acids: CAWSQTPNQPQHF. CDR3 sequence (DNA): TGTGCCTGGAGTCAAACACCTAATCAGCCCCAGCATTTT.

This clone came up a few times. Distinct nucleotide sequences in the sample also encode this CDR3. The rearrangement joins TRBV27 to TRBJ2-1; perhaps TRBD1 as D (5 bases). The CDR3 is 13 residues long. Germline CDR1 is MNHEY and CDR2 is SMNVEV (reference sequence). V lost 3 bases, J lost 4 bases, and 7 bases lay in between. The CDR3 spells CASSLGQYNEQFF. The CDR3 region has the DNA TGTGCCAGCAGTTTGGGGCAATACAATGAGCAGTTCTTC.

The chain combines TRBV6-5 with TRBJ2-3; 8 nucleotides line up with TRBD2. CDR1 and CDR2 (germline): MNHEY, SVGAGI. V lost 4 bases to trimming and J lost 2 bases; unmatched junction nucleotides: 5. CDR3 length equals 15 residues. CDR3 sequence (DNA): TGTGCCAGCAGTTCCGGGACTAGATTCACAGATACGCAGTATTTT. Its translation is CASSSGTRFTDTQYF.

CDR3 sequence reads: CASSVDGGNQPQHF. CDR3 nucleotide sequence: TGCGCCAGCAGCGTGGACGGGGGGAATCAGCCCCAGCATTTT. V gene TRBV5-1 combines with J gene TRBJ1-5; a possible D gene is TRBD1 (5 bases). The ends were cut back, 4 bases at V and 4 bases at J, with 12 bases in the middle. The germline gives CDR1 SGHRS, CDR2 YFSETQ. The CDR3 sequence is 14 residues long.

In this sample, this clone turned up once. The chain joins TRBV25-1 to TRBJ1-1; D ambiguous. Germline CDR1 MGHDK, CDR2 SYGVNS. This CDR3 contains 14 residues. Trimming left V 2 bases short and J 4 bases short, with 11 bases between. The CDR3 sequence: CASSERWGGTEAFF. DNA of the CDR3: TGTGCCAGCAGTGAAAGATGGGGTGGCACTGAAGCTTTCTTT.